The next 17 T cell receptor beta chains were all read from a single sample in a study of beta chain features in type 1 diabetes. Study results and limitations: Type 1 diabetes patients had TCRB CDR3s that were shorter (moderately but significantly so) in all four CD4+ subsets.

Expressed TCRB transcripts got sequenced, as all isolated RNA was reverse transcribed. Only in-frame clones appear in the TCRdb table, and some are missing; sequencing was by immunoSEQ multiplex PCR. In the table there are under 300,000 clones, around 24% of which are singletons. For these receptors, no antigen is known. Sequencing input: naive CD4+ T cells from blood. These receptors all come from a woman between 25 and 40 years old with type 1 diabetes.

The CDR3 DNA reads TGTGCCAGCAGTTTAAGGACTAGCTGGGCCTACGAGCAGTACTTC. This sequence encodes CASSLRTSWAYEQYF. The V gene is TRBV28, the J gene TRBJ2-7, with 8 bases lining up with TRBD2. V was pared by 2 bases and J by 2 bases, with 5 bases of the junction left unmatched. This CDR3 has 15 amino acids. Germline assignment: CDR1 MDHEN and CDR2 SYDVKM.

The V gene is TRBV7-9, the J gene TRBJ2-5; TRBD2 agrees at 7 bases. The CDR3 is 14 residues long. CDR1 and CDR2 from the germline V gene are SEHNR and FQNEAQ (reference sequence). Trimming cost V 3 bases and J 3 bases; bases outside gene matches: 4. DNA for the CDR3: TGTGCCAGCAGCTTGCGACGGGAGGAAGAGACCCAGTACTTC. This sequence encodes CASSLRREEETQYF.

This clone was seen a few times. The chain uses TRBV5-1 and TRBJ1-1; D gene uncertain. This CDR3 is built from 11 residues. The V gene's germline CDR1 is SGHRS and CDR2 YFSETQ. The V end was cut by 0 bases, the J end by 10 bases, with 7 bases between. CDR3 region: CASSLDRVAFF. For the CDR3, the DNA is TGCGCCAGCAGCTTGGACCGGGTAGCTTTCTTT. The full variable domain, in which reference TRBV5-1 and TRBJ1-1 provide the parts outside the CDR3, is KAGVTQTPRYLIKTRGQQVTLSCSPISGHRSVSWYQQTPGQGLQFLFEYFSETQRNKGNFPGRFSGRQFSNSRSEMNVSTLELGDSALYLCASSLDRVAFFGQGTRLTVV.

The V call is TRBV29-1, the J call TRBJ2-2; 8 bases fit TRBD1. Per germline, CDR1 SQVTM and CDR2 ANQGSEA. V lost 7 bases to trimming and J lost 5 bases; unmatched junction nucleotides: 3. CDR3 size: 12 residues. The CDR3 reads CSGDRGTGELFF. The CDR3, as DNA: TGCAGCGGTGACAGGGGTACCGGGGAGCTGTTTTTT.

The chain uses TRBV18 and TRBJ1-1, with D possibly matching TRBD1 (5 bases). V shed 3 bases and J shed 3 bases, with 11 bases lying between them. The CDR3 consists of 14 residues. The germline gives CDR1 KGHSH, CDR2 LQKENI. The CDR3 is CASSPRMTDTEAFF. In nucleotides, the CDR3 is TGTGCCAGCTCACCTCGGATGACAGACACTGAAGCTTTCTTT.

This chain connects TRBV30 to TRBJ1-5; possible D gene TRBD1, 5 bases. This CDR3 has 13 residues. Germline CDR1 reads GTSNPN; CDR2 reads SVGIG (reference sequence). V was shortened by 1 base and J by 5 bases, with 9 bases between the two germline ends. The CDR3 DNA is TGTGCCTGGAGTGACGGGGGTGATCAGCCCCAGCATTTT. Protein: CAWSDGGDQPQHF.

A few counts support this clone. This chain uses TRBV15 with TRBJ2-7, with a weak D call TRBD1 (6 bases). CDR1 is LNHNV, CDR2 YYDKDF, per germline (reference sequence). Trimming left V 0 bases short and J 9 bases short, with 18 bases between. CDR3 length: 15 amino acids. This chain's CDR3 is CATSRDPHREGGQYF. The CDR3 DNA reads as TGTGCCACCAGCAGAGATCCCCACAGGGAAGGAGGGCAGTACTTC.

V is TRBV29-1 and J is TRBJ2-1, with 7 bases matching TRBD2. Trimming took 7 bases from V and 7 from J; bases not matched to a gene: 4. The germline CDR1 and CDR2 sequences are SQVTM and ANQGSEA. CDR3 length equals 11 residues. This chain's CDR3 is CSDNGGNEQFF. CDR3 nucleotide sequence: TGCAGCGACAACGGGGGGAATGAGCAGTTCTTC.

This chain connects TRBV6-5 to TRBJ1-5; possible D gene TRBD1, 5 bases. V lost 6 bases, J lost 3 bases, and 9 bases lay in between. The CDR3 sequence is 13 residues long. Looked up from germline, CDR1 is MNHEY and CDR2 is SVGAGI. The CDR3 reads CASRETVNQPQHF. DNA for the CDR3: TGTGCCAGCAGGGAGACAGTCAATCAGCCCCAGCATTTT.

The V gene is TRBV5-1, the J gene TRBJ1-2; D unclear. Trimming removed 0 bases at V and 6 bases at J, with 15 bases between. The CDR3 covers 15 residues. Germline V gene lookup returns CDR1 SGHRS and CDR2 YFSETQ. CDR3 DNA: TGCGCCAGCAGCTTGGCCCCTTCTCTGAGCGATGGCTACACCTTC. It translates to CASSLAPSLSDGYTF.

J is TRBJ2-4 and V is TRBV7-6, with TRBD2 matching over 12 bases. The V gene's germline CDR1 is SGHVS and CDR2 FNYEAQ. This CDR3 comprises 14 residues. The ends lost 5 bases at V and 8 bases at J; junction bases unmatched: 4. Written as DNA, the CDR3 is TGTGCCAGCAGCAAGACTAGCGGGAGTGACATTCAGTACTTC. Residues: CASSKTSGSDIQYF.

This clone has more than one count but fewer than ten. The genes are TRBV7-9 and TRBJ1-4; 7 bases line up with TRBD1. Losses at the gene ends were 2 bases for V and 8 bases for J; bases not matched to a gene: 8. Germline V gene lookup returns CDR1 SEHNR and CDR2 FQNEAQ (reference sequence). The CDR3 has 15 amino acids. The DNA of the CDR3 is TGTGCCAGCAGCTTATCGGCAGGGGGTGGCGAAAAACTGTTTTTT. This gives the protein CASSLSAGGGEKLFF.

This clone was counted only a few times. V gene TRBV18 combines with J gene TRBJ1-2; 7 positions agree with TRBD1. The CDR3 length is 15 residues. CDR1 is KGHSH, CDR2 LQKENI, per germline. J was trimmed by 4 bases and V by 1 base; bases with no gene match: 6. This CDR3 is CASSPQGASAYGYTF. The CDR3 DNA sequence: TGTGCCAGCTCACCACAGGGGGCTAGTGCCTATGGCTACACCTTC. The entire variable domain, with the rest obtained from reference TRBV18 and TRBJ1-2, is as follows: NAGVMQNPRHLVRRRGQEARLRCSPMKGHSHVYWYRQLPEEGLKFMVYLQKENIIDESGMPKERFSAEFPKEGPSILRIQQVVRGDSAAYFCASSPQGASAYGYTFGSGTRLTVV.

This clone was found a few times. The chain couples TRBV7-2 to TRBJ2-3, with a tentative D call TRBD2 (5 bases). V lost 4 bases to trimming and J lost 0 bases, with 8 bases between them. This CDR3 has 14 amino acids. Germline lookup yields CDR1 SGHTA and CDR2 FQGNSA. CDR3: CASSSQRSTDTQYF. CDR3 nucleotide sequence: TGTGCCAGCAGCTCACAGCGGAGCACAGATACGCAGTATTTT.

V and J are TRBV28 and TRBJ2-7, with 7 bases lining up with TRBD2. Germline lookup yields CDR1 MDHEN and CDR2 SYDVKM. After removal of 7 bases from V and 1 base from J, the junction contained 10 bases not matched to a gene. This CDR3 is built from 15 residues. In nucleotides, the CDR3 is TGTGCCAGCAACTACGGGGGAGGGCCATCCTACGAGCAGTACTTC. Translated: CASNYGGGPSYEQYF.

Only a few counts were recorded for this clone. The chain employs TRBV9 and TRBJ2-5; unclear D gene. CDR1 and CDR2 (germline): SGDLS, YYNGEE. With 2 bases removed from V and 0 bases from J, the gap between germline ends came to 5 bases. CDR3 length: 13 residues. The CDR3 nucleotides are TGTGCCAGCAGCGTGAGATACCAAGAGACCCAGTACTTC. Translated: CASSVRYQETQYF.

The CDR3 nucleotides read TGTGCCAGCAGTAACGGACAGGGTGTCACAGATACGCAGTATTTT. Amino acid sequence: CASSNGQGVTDTQYF. V gene TRBV2 combines with J gene TRBJ2-3, with 8 bases matching TRBD1. Per the germline V gene, CDR1 is SNHLY and CDR2 is FYNNEI. The CDR3 extends over 15 amino acids. V shed 5 bases and J 2 bases; nucleotides not matched to a gene: 6.